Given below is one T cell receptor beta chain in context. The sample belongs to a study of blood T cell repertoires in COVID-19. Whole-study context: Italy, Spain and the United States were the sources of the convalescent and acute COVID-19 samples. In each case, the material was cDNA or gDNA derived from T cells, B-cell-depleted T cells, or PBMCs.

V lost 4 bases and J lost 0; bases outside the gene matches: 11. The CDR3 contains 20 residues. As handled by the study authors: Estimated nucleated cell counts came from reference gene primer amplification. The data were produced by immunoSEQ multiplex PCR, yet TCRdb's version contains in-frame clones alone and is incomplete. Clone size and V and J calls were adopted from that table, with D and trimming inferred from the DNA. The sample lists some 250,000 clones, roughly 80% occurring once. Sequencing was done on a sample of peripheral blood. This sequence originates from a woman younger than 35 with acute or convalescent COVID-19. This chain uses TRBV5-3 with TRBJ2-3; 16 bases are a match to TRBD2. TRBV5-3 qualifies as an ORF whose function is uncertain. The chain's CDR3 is CARSPGTSGRGPTSTDTQYF. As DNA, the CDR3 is TGTGCCAGAAGCCCGGGGACTAGCGGGAGGGGGCCTACTAGCACAGATACGCAGTATTTT.